The clone carrying this T cell receptor (beta chain) occurred a few times. This CDR3 has 20 amino acids. Germline trimming cut 5 bases from V and 0 bases from J; bases unmatched to any gene: 16. Germline V CDR1 and CDR2: MDHEN, SYDVKM. This entry is derived from a study of sequential checkpoint blockade in melanoma. Looking at the study overall: Randomization was 1:1 between first-line nivolumab→ipilimumab and ipilimumab→nivolumab. TCRβ was sequenced from DNA of some 97 pretreatment tumors.

Treatment given: randomized to nivolumab then ipilimumab (arm A) or the reverse (arm B). The protocol was immunoSEQ multiplex PCR, while the TCRdb copy is restricted to in-frame clones and leaves out a portion. The sample has tens of thousands of clones; roughly 32% are singletons. The chain has TRBV28 and TRBJ1-6; 7 nucleotides align to TRBD1. The origin of this receptor is a human donor with melanoma. The material sequenced was tumor tissue (inferred from file names), taken from a patient given nivolumab and ipilimumab in sequence. The CDR3 here is CASSDYRGWGESSYNSPLHF. For the CDR3, the DNA is TGTGCCAGCAGTGATTACAGGGGATGGGGTGAAAGCTCCTATAATTCACCCCTCCACTTT.